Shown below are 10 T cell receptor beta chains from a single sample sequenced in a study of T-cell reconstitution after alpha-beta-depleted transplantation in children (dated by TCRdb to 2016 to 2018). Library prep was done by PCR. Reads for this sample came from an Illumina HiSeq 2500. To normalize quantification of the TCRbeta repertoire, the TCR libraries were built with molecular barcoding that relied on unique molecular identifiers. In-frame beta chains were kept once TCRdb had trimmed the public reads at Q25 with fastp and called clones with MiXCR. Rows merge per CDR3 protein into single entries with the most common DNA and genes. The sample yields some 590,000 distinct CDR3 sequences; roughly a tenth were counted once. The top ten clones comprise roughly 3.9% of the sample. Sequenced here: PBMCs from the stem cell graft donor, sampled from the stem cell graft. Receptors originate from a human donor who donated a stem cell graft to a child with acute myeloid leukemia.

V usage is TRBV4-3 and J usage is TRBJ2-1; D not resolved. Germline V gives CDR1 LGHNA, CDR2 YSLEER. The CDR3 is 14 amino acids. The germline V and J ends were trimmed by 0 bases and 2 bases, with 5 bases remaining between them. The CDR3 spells CASSQDLAYNEQFF. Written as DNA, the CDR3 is TGCGCCAGCAGCCAAGATCTGGCCTACAATGAGCAGTTCTTC.

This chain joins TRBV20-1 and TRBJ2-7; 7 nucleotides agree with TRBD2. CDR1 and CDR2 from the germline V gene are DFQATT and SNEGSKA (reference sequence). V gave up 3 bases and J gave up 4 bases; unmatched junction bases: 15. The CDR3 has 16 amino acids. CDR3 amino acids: CSASREVWGTRYEQYF. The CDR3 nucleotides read TGCAGTGCTAGCCGGGAGGTGTGGGGGACCCGGTACGAGCAGTACTTC.

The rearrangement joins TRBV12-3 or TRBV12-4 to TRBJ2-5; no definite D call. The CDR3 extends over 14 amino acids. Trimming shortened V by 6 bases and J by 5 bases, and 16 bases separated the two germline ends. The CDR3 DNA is TGTGCCAGCAGCCAATCCCCTTTGAGCGAGACCCAGTACTTC. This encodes CASSQSPLSETQYF.

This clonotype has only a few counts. The CDR3 loop reads CASSYSLLEGRDEQFF. The CDR3 nucleotides read TGTGCCAGCAGCTATTCCCTATTGGAGGGTCGCGATGAGCAGTTCTTC. V usage is TRBV6-5 and J usage is TRBJ2-1; the D gene is possibly TRBD2 (6 bases). Germline V lookup: CDR1 MNHEY, CDR2 SVGAGI. This CDR3 is 16 amino acids long. Trimming shortened V by 6 bases and J by 8 bases, and 23 bases separated the two germline ends.

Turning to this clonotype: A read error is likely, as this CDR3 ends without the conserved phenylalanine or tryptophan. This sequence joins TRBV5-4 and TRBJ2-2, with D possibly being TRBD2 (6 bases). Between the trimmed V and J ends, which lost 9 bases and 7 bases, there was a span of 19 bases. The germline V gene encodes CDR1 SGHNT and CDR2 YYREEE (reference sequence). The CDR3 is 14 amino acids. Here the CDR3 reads CAMSLGGLSGELFC. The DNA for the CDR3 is TGTGCCATGAGCTTGGGGGGACTCAGCGGGGAGCTGTTTTGT.

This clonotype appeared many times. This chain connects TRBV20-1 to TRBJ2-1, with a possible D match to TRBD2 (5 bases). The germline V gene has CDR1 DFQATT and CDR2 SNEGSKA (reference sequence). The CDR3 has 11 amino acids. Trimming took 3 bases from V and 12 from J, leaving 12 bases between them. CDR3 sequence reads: CSASNGRLQFF. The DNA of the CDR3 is TGCAGTGCTAGCAATGGGAGACTGCAGTTCTTC.

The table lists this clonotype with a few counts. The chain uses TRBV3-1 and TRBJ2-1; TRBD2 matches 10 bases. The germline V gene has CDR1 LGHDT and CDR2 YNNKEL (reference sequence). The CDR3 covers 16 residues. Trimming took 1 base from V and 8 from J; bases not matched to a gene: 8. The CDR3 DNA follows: TGTGCCAGCAGCCAAGTTGGCAGCGGGAGGGAAGATGAGCAGTTCTTC. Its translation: CASSQVGSGREDEQFF.

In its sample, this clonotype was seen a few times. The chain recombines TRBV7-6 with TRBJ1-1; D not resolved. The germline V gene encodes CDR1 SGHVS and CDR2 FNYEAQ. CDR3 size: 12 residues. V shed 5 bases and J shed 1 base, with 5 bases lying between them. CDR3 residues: CASSERNTEAFF. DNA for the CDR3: TGTGCCAGCAGCGAGAGGAACACTGAAGCTTTCTTT.

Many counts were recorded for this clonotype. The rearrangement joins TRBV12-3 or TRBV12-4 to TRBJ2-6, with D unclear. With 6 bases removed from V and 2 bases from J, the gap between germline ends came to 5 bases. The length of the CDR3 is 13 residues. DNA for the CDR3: TGTGCCAGCAGCCGGACTGGGGCCAACGTCCTGACTTTC. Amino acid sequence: CASSRTGANVLTF.

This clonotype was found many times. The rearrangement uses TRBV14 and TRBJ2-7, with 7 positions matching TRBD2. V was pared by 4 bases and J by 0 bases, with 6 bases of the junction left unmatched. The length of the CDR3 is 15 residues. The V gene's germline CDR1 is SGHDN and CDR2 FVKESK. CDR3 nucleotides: TGTGCCAGCAGCCCCCTGGGGGGGAGCTCCTACGAGCAGTACTTC. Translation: CASSPLGGSSYEQYF.